Shown below are 9 T cell receptor beta chains from a single sample sequenced in a study of blood T cell repertoires in COVID-19. The method was immunoSEQ multiplex PCR; TCRdb's version includes in-frame clones alone and lacks a portion of them. The table records about 140,000 clones, around four fifths of them present only once. The sample taken for sequencing was peripheral blood. These receptors were obtained from a man in his 60s who had recovered from COVID-19.

CDR3 amino acids: CSVRQGASYEQYF. The CDR3 DNA reads as TGCAGCGTCCGACAGGGAGCGTCCTACGAGCAGTACTTC. This rearrangement joins TRBV29-1 to TRBJ2-7, with TRBD1 identical over 7 bases. With 6 bases clipped from V and 1 base from J, the junction kept 6 bases outside the gene matches. CDR3 size: 13 residues. The germline gives CDR1 SQVTM, CDR2 ANQGSEA.

For the CDR3, the DNA is TGTGCCTGGAGTGTGGGGGGGCATAGCAATCAGCCCCAGCATTTT. Encoded protein: CAWSVGGHSNQPQHF. This chain connects TRBV30 to TRBJ1-5; TRBD1 might be the D (6 bases). V was shortened by 0 bases and J by 0 bases, with 9 bases between the two germline ends. CDR1 is GTSNPN, CDR2 SVGIG, per germline (reference sequence). The CDR3 consists of 15 residues.

This clone was counted only a few times. Sequence at one end of the junction differs from germline and may be a read error. This rearrangement joins TRBV6-1 to TRBJ1-2; TRBD1 matches 8 bases. Germline-derived CDR1 and CDR2 are MNHNS and SASEGT. CDR3 length equals 11 residues. The CDR3 coding sequence is TGTGCCAGCGGTGACAGGGGTGGCTACACCTTC. Translation gives CASGDRGGYTF.

Written as DNA, the CDR3 is TGTGCCAGCAGCCCCGGACAGGGGGCTCCCGGGGAGCTGTTTTTT. It encodes CASSPGQGAPGELFF. The rearrangement uses TRBV6-2 or TRBV6-3 and TRBJ2-2; 11 bases match TRBD1. The CDR3 has 15 amino acids. After removal of 6 bases from V and 6 bases from J, the junction contained 6 bases not matched to a gene. The germline CDR1 and CDR2 sequences are MNHEY and SVGEGT.

The chain employs TRBV18 and TRBJ1-2; tentative D call: TRBD1 (6 bases). V was shortened by 5 bases and J by 5 bases, with 15 bases between the two germline ends. Germline CDR1 KGHSH, CDR2 LQKENI. The CDR3 covers 14 residues. The CDR3, as DNA: TGTGCCAGCTCATCCACAGGGCGCGCTTATGGCTACACCTTC. As protein: CASSSTGRAYGYTF.

The rearrangement uses TRBV2 and TRBJ2-7, with a tentative D call TRBD2 (6 bases). There are 11 residues in the CDR3. V lost 5 bases, J lost 13 bases, and 15 bases lay in between. The germline CDR1 and CDR2 sequences are SNHLY and FYNNEI. This CDR3 reads CASSRGTFTYF. DNA for the CDR3: TGTGCCAGCAGTCGAGGGACTTTTACTTACTTC.

A few counts support this clone. The rearrangement uses TRBV30 and TRBJ1-2; D is ambiguous. CDR1 and CDR2 from the germline V gene are GTSNPN and SVGIG (reference sequence). With 0 bases removed from V and 6 bases from J, the gap between germline ends came to 11 bases. This CDR3 spans 13 amino acids. Written as DNA, the CDR3 is TGTGCCTGGAGTGTGTTGGCAGAAGATGGCTACACCTTC. It yields the protein CAWSVLAEDGYTF.

V gene TRBV28 combines with J gene TRBJ2-1, with TRBD2 matching 8 bases. The CDR3 extends over 12 amino acids. CDR1 is MDHEN, CDR2 SYDVKM, per germline. Losses at the gene ends were 2 bases for V and 10 bases for J; bases not matched to a gene: 1. The CDR3 DNA reads TGTGCCAGCAGTTTAAGACTAGCGGAGCAGTTCTTC. This sequence encodes CASSLRLAEQFF.

The rearrangement uses TRBV7-2 and TRBJ2-7; 7 bases match TRBD2. CDR1 and CDR2 (germline): SGHTA, FQGNSA. V shed 11 bases, J shed 6 bases, and the junction held 16 bases outside the gene matches. The CDR3 is 14 residues long. CDR3 amino acids: CASLAGGRTGEQYF. CDR3 coding DNA: TGTGCCTCGCTCGCAGGCGGGAGAACAGGCGAGCAGTACTTC.